This TCR beta chain appears in the sequencing data of a study of identical twins. Study-wide results and caveats: Researchers reported excess low generation probability among twin-shared out-of-frame alpha sequences. Within beta out-of-frame sequences, the excess sharing observed between twins was weaker.

The sample holds one count of this clonotype. Its antigen is as yet unknown. A much larger clone lies a single base off, so this may be a read error. In germline, CDR1 is DFQATT, CDR2 SNEGSKA (reference sequence). This CDR3 has 14 residues. Template switching (which added a universal primer site) was used, and cDNA carried unique molecular identifiers. MiXCR, run by TCRdb on the 5' RACE reads, gives a single entry per CDR3 protein. The profile shows around 1.7 million distinct CDR3 sequences, less than 35% of them singletons. The chain uses TRBV20-1 and TRBJ2-1, with TRBD2 as a possible D gene (5 bases). The receptor was derived from a newborn girl in good health. Material for sequencing was cord blood. The DNA for the CDR3 is TGCAGTGCTAGAGCGGGGAGCTCCTACGATGAGCAGTTCTTC. Protein product: CSARAGSSYDEQFF.